The source of this T cell receptor (beta chain) is a study of T cells after yellow fever vaccination. To note about this clonotype: The antigen remains unidentified.

MiXCR, run by TCRdb on the 5' RACE reads, gives a single entry per CDR3 protein. The sample contains 450,000 to 650,000 distinct CDR3 sequences, about 13% of which appear only once. Whole-study results and caveats: Post-booster repertoires contained most primary-vaccination clones again (roughly 96% CD4, about 90% CD8).

The CDR3 runs to 16 residues. Germline CDR1 reads SSHAT; CDR2 reads FNYEAQ (reference sequence). The junction had 4 bases not matched to a gene; V was cut back by 6 bases and J by 2 bases. Sequenced here: PBMCs, sampled on the day of the yellow fever booster vaccination. The genes are TRBV7-7 and TRBJ2-5; 15 bases line up with TRBD2. The receptor comes from a man aged 25 to 45 who received the YFV17D yellow fever vaccine. In DNA form, the CDR3 reads TGTGCCAGCAGACCAGGACTAGCGGGAGGGCAAGAGACCCAGTACTTC. This sequence encodes CASRPGLAGGQETQYF.